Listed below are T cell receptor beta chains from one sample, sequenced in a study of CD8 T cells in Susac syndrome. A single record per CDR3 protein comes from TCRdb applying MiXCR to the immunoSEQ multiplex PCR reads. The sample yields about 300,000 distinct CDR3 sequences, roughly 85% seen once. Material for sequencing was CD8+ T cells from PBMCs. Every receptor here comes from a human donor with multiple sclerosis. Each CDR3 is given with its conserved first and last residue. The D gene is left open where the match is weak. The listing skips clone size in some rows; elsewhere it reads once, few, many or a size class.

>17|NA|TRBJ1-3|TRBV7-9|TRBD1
TGTGCCAGCAGCCCGAGACAGGGAAGCGTGGGTTGGGACACCATATATTTT
CASSPRQGSVGWDTIYF
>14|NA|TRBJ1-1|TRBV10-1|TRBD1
TGCGCCAGCAGTCGGGACAGTATGAACACTGAAGCTTTCTTT
CASSRDSMNTEAFF
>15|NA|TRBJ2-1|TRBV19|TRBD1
TGTGCCAGCCTCGATGAGGACAGGGGGCATCATGAGCAGTTCTTC
CASLDEDRGHHEQFF
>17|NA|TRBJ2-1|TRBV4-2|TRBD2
TGTGCCAGCAGCCAGCCCGGACTAGCGGGAGTTAGGAATGAGCAGTTCTTC
CASSQPGLAGVRNEQFF
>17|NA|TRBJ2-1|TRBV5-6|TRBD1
TGTGCCAGCAGCTTAGGGCTGGGACAGGGCTCCTACAATGAGCAGTTCTTC
CASSLGLGQGSYNEQFF
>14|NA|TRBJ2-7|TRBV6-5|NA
TGTGCCAGCAGTTACACCCTGGGGGACTACGAGCAGTACTTC
CASSYTLGDYEQYF
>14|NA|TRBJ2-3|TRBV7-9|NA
TGTGCCAGCAGCTTGGGGGGTATCGGAGATACGCAGTATTTT
CASSLGGIGDTQYF
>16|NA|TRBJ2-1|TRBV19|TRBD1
TGTGCCAGTAGAACGCCCGGGACAGGGAGCTACAATGAGCAGTTCTTC
CASRTPGTGSYNEQFF
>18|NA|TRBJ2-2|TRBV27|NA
TGTGCCAGCAGTTCCCTGGAGGCAGGCTCGATGAACACCGGGGAGCTGTTTTTT
CASSSLEAGSMNTGELFF
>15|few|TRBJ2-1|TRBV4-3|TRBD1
TGTGCCAGCAGCCAGGACAGGAGCTCCTACAATGAGCAGTTCTTC
CASSQDRSSYNEQFF
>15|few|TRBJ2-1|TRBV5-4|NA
TGTGCCAGCAGCTTGAGTTGGGGTCCTTACAATGAGCAGTTCTTC
CASSLSWGPYNEQFF
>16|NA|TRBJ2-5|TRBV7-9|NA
TGTGCCAGCAGCCCAGCACAGGGAGCTGCCCAAGAGACCCAGTACTTC
CASSPAQGAAQETQYF
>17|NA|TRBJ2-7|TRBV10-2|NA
TGCGCCAGCAGTGAGTTTAGCGGCAGCCATCCTGGCGACGAGCAGTACTTC
CASSEFSGSHPGDEQYF
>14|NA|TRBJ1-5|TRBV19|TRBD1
TGTGCCAGTAGTACCCGGGACAGGCATCCGCCCCAGCATTTT
CASSTRDRHPPQHF
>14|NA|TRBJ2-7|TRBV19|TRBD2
TGTGCCAGTAGCCCAGCGGGAGTAACCTACGAGCAGTACTTC
CASSPAGVTYEQYF
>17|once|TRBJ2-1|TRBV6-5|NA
TGTGCCAGCAGTTACTCGCCGGGGCCCAGCTCCTACAATGAGCAGTTCTTC
CASSYSPGPSSYNEQFF
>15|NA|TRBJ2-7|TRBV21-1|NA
TGTGCCAGCAGCAAGACGGGGACAGCCTCCTACGAGCAGTACTTC
CASSKTGTASYEQYF
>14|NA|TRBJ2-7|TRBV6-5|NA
TGTGCCAGCAGTTCTGACGGTGCCCTCTACGAGCAGTACTTC
CASSSDGALYEQYF
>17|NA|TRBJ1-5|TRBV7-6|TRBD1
TGTGCCAGCAGCCGAAAAGCTGGGACAGGGGTGGGTCAGCCCCAGCATTTT
CASSRKAGTGVGQPQHF
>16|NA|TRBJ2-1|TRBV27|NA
TGTGCCAGCAGTCCCATCCCCGGGGGCTGGGACAATGAGCAGTTCTTC
CASSPIPGGWDNEQFF
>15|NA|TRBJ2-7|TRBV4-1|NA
TGCGCCAGCAGCCAAGGAGGGGGTACTTCCTACGAGCAGTACTTC
CASSQGGGTSYEQYF
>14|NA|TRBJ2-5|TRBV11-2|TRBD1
TGTGCCAGCAGCTCGAGGACAGGGAAAGAGACCCAGTACTTC
CASSSRTGKETQYF
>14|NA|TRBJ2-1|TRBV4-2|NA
TGTGCCAGCAGCCAAGGTAGCGGCTACAATGAGCAGTTCTTC
CASSQGSGYNEQFF
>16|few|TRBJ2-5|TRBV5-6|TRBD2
TGTGCCAGCAGCTTTGGGACTAGCGGGAGGAGGGAGACCCAGTACTTC
CASSFGTSGRRETQYF
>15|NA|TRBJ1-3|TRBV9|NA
TGTGCCAGCAGCGTAGGCGGGGGTTCTGGAAACACCATATATTTT
CASSVGGGSGNTIYF
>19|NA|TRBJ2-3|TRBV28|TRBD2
TGTGCCAGCAGTACCGCGAAACCGGGACTAGCGGGAGGGGCAGATACGCAGTATTTT
CASSTAKPGLAGGADTQYF
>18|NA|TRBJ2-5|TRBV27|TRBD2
TGTGCCAGCAGTTTACTTCGAGCGGGAGCGGGGGGCAGAGAGACCCAGTACTTC
CASSLLRAGAGGRETQYF
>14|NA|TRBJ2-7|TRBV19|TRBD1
TGTGCCAGTAGGGCGGGACAGGGAGCCTACGAGCAGTACTTC
CASRAGQGAYEQYF
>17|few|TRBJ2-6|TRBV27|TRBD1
TGTGCCAGCAGCCCGACAGGGCCCCTCTCTGGGGCCAACGTCCTGACTTTC
CASSPTGPLSGANVLTF
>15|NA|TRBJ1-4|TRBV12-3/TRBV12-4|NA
TGTGCCAGCAGCTATACAGGGCTCACTAATGAAAAACTGTTTTTT
CASSYTGLTNEKLFF
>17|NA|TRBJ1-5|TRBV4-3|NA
TGCGCCAGCAGCCGGCTTTTCTCGGGCCGTGGCAATCAGCCCCAGCATTTT
CASSRLFSGRGNQPQHF
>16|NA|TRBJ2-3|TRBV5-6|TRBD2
TGTGCCAGCAGCACCGGACTAGCGGGGTTCACAGATACGCAGTATTTT
CASSTGLAGFTDTQYF
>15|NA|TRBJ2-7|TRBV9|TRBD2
TGTGCCAGCAGCGTAGGTGGCGCGGGAGGGCCTGAGCAGTACTTC
CASSVGGAGGPEQYF
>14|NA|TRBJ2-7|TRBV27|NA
TGTGCCGCCAGCGTAGGGCCGTGGGGTTACGAGCAGTACTTC
CAASVGPWGYEQYF
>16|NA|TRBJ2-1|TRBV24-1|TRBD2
TGTGCCACCAGTGAGGCCGGGACTAGCTTATACAATGAGCAGTTCTTC
CATSEAGTSLYNEQFF
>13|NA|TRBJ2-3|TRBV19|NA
TGTGCCAGTAGTATCCGGGGCGGTGATACGCAGTATTTT
CASSIRGGDTQYF
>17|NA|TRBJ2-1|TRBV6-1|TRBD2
TGTGCCAGCAGCCAGACAGGGGGAGTAGCGGGAGGGGGTGAGCAGTTCTTC
CASSQTGGVAGGGEQFF
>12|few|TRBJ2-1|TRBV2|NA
TGTGCCAGCAGTGGGACTCCGTATGAGCAGTTCTTC
CASSGTPYEQFF
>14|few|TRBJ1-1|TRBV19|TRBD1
TGTGCCATCTCGGCAGCAGGGGGGAACACTGAAGCTTTCTTT
CAISAAGGNTEAFF
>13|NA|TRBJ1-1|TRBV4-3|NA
TGCGCCAGCAGCCAAGATAAGAGGGACGAAGCTTTCTTT
CASSQDKRDEAFF
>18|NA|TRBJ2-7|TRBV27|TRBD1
TGTGCCAGCAGTTTGTCTAGGAGGAAGACAGGGTCTGGCTACGAGCAGTACTTC
CASSLSRRKTGSGYEQYF
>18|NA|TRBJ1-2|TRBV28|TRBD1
TGTGCCAGCAGTTTACTATTAGCGACAGGGGAGTCCCCCTATGGCTACACCTTC
CASSLLLATGESPYGYTF
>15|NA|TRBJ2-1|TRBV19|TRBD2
TGTGCCAGTAGTATTGTTCTAGCGGGGTACAATGAGCAGTTCTTC
CASSIVLAGYNEQFF
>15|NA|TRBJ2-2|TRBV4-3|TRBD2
TGCGCCAGCAGCCAGCTAGCGGCGAACACCGGGGAGCTGTTTTTT
CASSQLAANTGELFF
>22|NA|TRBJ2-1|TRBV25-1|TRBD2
TGTGCTAGCAGTCCAGGGCCGACTAGCGGGAGGGCCTCAATAACGTCCTACAATGAGCAGTTCTTC
CASSPGPTSGRASITSYNEQFF
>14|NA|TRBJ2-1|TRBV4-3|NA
TGCGCCAGCAGCCAGGTGGGGCCCAACAATGAGCAGTTCTTC
CASSQVGPNNEQFF
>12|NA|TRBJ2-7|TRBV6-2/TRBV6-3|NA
TGTGCCAGCAGTTACTCGGCGGACGAGCAGTACTTC
CASSYSADEQYF
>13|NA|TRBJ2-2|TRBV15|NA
TGTGCCACCAGCACCGGACGGACCGGGGAGCTGTTTTTT
CATSTGRTGELFF
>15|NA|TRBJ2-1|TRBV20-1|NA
TGCAGTGCTAGAGATGGGCGCTTAACCTACAATGAGCAGTTCTTC
CSARDGRLTYNEQFF
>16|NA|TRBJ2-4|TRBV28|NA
TGTGCCAGCAGTTTACAAGCGGGCTTGGCCAAAAACATTCAGTACTTC
CASSLQAGLAKNIQYF
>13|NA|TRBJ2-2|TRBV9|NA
TGTGCCAGCAGCGTAGTCGTAACCGGGGAGCTGTTTTTT
CASSVVVTGELFF
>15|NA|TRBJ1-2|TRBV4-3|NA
TGCGCCAGCAGCCCCTTCCCCGGGTTTGTCTATGGCTACACCTTC
CASSPFPGFVYGYTF
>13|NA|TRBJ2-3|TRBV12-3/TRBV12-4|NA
TGTGCCAGCAGTTTACCAGCCACAGATACGCAGTATTTT
CASSLPATDTQYF
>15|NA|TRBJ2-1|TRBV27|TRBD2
TGTGCCAGCAGTTTTCTAGCGGGAGGGGACAATGAGCAGTTCTTC
CASSFLAGGDNEQFF
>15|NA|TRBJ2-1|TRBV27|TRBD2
TGTGCCAGCAGCCGATCTAGCGGGTCGTACAATGAGCAGTTCTTC
CASSRSSGSYNEQFF
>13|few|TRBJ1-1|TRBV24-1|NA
TGTGCCACCAGTGATCTAGGGAACACTGAAGCTTTCTTT
CATSDLGNTEAFF
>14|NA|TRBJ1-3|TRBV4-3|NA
TGCGCCAGCAGCCAAGAGAGGGCTGGAAACACCATATATTTT
CASSQERAGNTIYF
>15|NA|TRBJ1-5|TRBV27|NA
TGTGCCAGCAGTTTAGGCACCATCCCCAATCAGCCCCAGCATTTT
CASSLGTIPNQPQHF